The source of this TCR beta chain is a study of T cells expressing NK-cell markers. From the 5' RACE reads, TCRdb lists one entry per CDR3 protein and no DNA. The repertoire shows about 150,000 distinct CDR3 sequences; the top ten hold roughly a third. There are 13 residues in the CDR3. The germline CDR1 and CDR2 sequences are SGHVS and FNYEAQ. The sequence was obtained from a woman aged 45-59 years in good health. The gene calls are TRBV7-6 and TRBJ1-1. Sequenced input: blood T cells: a sorted CD56 or NKG2C T cell subset, CD4+ or CD8+ T cells, or bulk PBMC T cells (not recorded which). The CDR3 spells CASRQGLRTEAFF.